This T cell receptor (beta chain) was found in a study of blood T cell repertoires in COVID-19. Original data processing: Reference gene primer amplification in the assay estimated nucleated cell counts. Produced via immunoSEQ multiplex PCR; TCRdb's table is partial and in-frame only. V and J calls and clone size come straight from that table; D and trimming were deduced from the DNA. This repertoire shows 70,000 or so clones, about 89% found once; its top ten account for just under 0.6%. This CDR3 contains 14 residues. The V end lost 6 bases, the J end lost 4 bases, and 15 bases lay between the germline ends. Germline CDR1 SNHLY, CDR2 FYNNEI.

This clonotype was sampled from a man aged 55 to 70 with acute or convalescent COVID-19. The gene calls are TRBV2 and TRBJ1-2, with TRBD1 as a possible D gene (6 bases). Sequencing input: peripheral blood. CDR3 bases: TGTGCCAGCAGCCAACAGGGCTTTAGCTATGGCTACACCTTC. This gives the protein CASSQQGFSYGYTF.